This TCR beta chain originates from a study of cytomegalovirus exposure and HLA in healthy donors. The PCR had 60 Vbeta and 13 Jbeta primers. The data were produced by immunoSEQ multiplex PCR, yet TCRdb's version contains in-frame clones alone and is incomplete. This table has 280,000 or so clones, roughly 90% appearing once. On this clone itself: Its antigen remains unidentified.

Regarding the study as a whole: The authors listed around 150 TCR beta chains as cytomegalovirus-associated.

The CDR3 length is 12 residues. V was trimmed by 2 bases and J by 7 bases, leaving 6 bases between them. Germline V gene lookup returns CDR1 SNHLY and CDR2 FYNNEI. The sample taken for sequencing was PBMCs. This clonotype originated in a woman aged 18-29 years in good health and CMV-seronegative. The chain is built from TRBV2 and TRBJ1-5, with a weak D call TRBD1 (5 bases). DNA of the CDR3: TGTGCCAGCAGTGAATCAGGGCAGCCCCAGCATTTT. Its translation is CASSESGQPQHF.